The 3 T cell receptor beta chains given below trace back to one sample, sequenced in a study of T cells in localized non-small cell lung cancer. Sequenced by immunoSEQ multiplex PCR; TCRdb stores in-frame clones only, minus some. The repertoire consists of about 19,000 clones, with 83% occurring once and the leading ten covering more than 4%. Here the sequenced sample was peripheral blood, taken before any cancer treatment. The receptors here all came from a man aged 40 to 70 with stage I lung adenocarcinoma.

V is TRBV5-4 and J is TRBJ2-2; D could derive from TRBD1 or TRBD2 (5 bases each). In germline, CDR1 is SGHNT, CDR2 YYREEE (reference sequence). The CDR3 is 15 amino acids. V lost 7 bases and J 4 bases, leaving 17 bases between the germline ends. The CDR3 region has the DNA TGTGCCAGCGGCGAGAAGACTGGGGGCACCGGGGAGCTGTTTTTT. Its protein product is CASGEKTGGTGELFF. The full variable domain, rest sourced from reference TRBV5-4 and TRBJ2-2, is ETGVTQSPTHLIKTRGQQVTLRCSSQSGHNTVSWYQQALGQGPQFIFQYYREEENGRGNFPPRFSGLQFPNYSSELNVNALELDDSALYLCASGEKTGGTGELFFGEGSRLTVL.

A few counts support this clone. This chain connects TRBV27 to TRBJ2-3, with 9 bases lining up with TRBD2. Germline values: CDR1 MNHEY, CDR2 SMNVEV (reference sequence). V was clipped by 5 bases and J by 7 bases; unmatched bases: 13. The CDR3 runs 16 residues. The CDR3 DNA follows: TGTGCCAGCAGTCGGCTCCCCGGGACTAGCATAAATACGCAGTATTTT. Protein sequence: CASSRLPGTSINTQYF.

This chain joins TRBV11-2 and TRBJ2-5, with TRBD2 as a possible D gene (5 bases). The CDR3 runs 13 residues. The V end lost 6 bases, the J end lost 2 bases, and 10 bases lay between the germline ends. Germline V gene data show CDR1 as SGHAT and CDR2 as FQNNGV. The CDR3 DNA sequence: TGTGCCAGCAGGATAACGGGGCAAGAGACCCAGTACTTC. Translation gives CASRITGQETQYF.